Following are 6 T cell receptor beta chains from one sample sequenced in a study of blood T cell repertoires in COVID-19. The assay was immunoSEQ multiplex PCR, and TCRdb's table has in-frame clones only and misses some. The table includes about 220,000 clones, roughly 85% detected once. Sequencing was done on a sample of PBMCs or T cells enriched from blood (not recorded which). All receptors derive from a woman aged 45-65 years who had been exposed to COVID-19.

The chain couples TRBV19 to TRBJ1-1, with 7 bases aligning to TRBD1. V lost 5 bases, J lost 6 bases, and 9 bases stayed unmatched. The CDR3 sequence is 14 residues long. Germline CDR1 is LNHDA and CDR2 is SQIVND (reference sequence). The CDR3 DNA follows: TGTGCCAGTAGTCCGACAGGGATGACGGCTGAAGCTTTCTTT. Its translation: CASSPTGMTAEAFF.

The chain carries TRBV4-1 and TRBJ2-5; D possibly corresponds to TRBD2 (6 bases). Looked up from germline, CDR1 is MGHRA and CDR2 is YSYEKL. V was shortened by 6 bases and J by 0 bases, with 11 bases between the two germline ends. The CDR3 spans 14 residues. CDR3 sequence (DNA): TGCGCCAGCAGTTATAGGGACTACCAAGAGACCCAGTACTTC. This sequence encodes CASSYRDYQETQYF.

The chain carries TRBV5-6 and TRBJ1-5; TRBD1 agrees at 12 bases. This CDR3 region has 17 residues. Trimming cost V 5 bases and J 2 bases; bases outside gene matches: 8. From germline, CDR1 is SGHDT and CDR2 YYEEEE. CDR3 protein: CASSRGQGAPGNQPQHF. The CDR3, as DNA: TGTGCCAGCAGTCGGGGACAGGGGGCTCCCGGCAATCAGCCCCAGCATTTT.

The chain joins TRBV6-2 or TRBV6-3 to TRBJ2-7; D may be TRBD2 (5 bases). Trimming stripped 3 bases from V and 3 bases from J, with 9 bases between. Germline V gene data show CDR1 as MNHEY and CDR2 as SVGEGT. The CDR3 sequence is 13 residues long. CDR3 loop: CASSYPGIYEQYF. DNA for the CDR3: TGTGCCAGCAGTTATCCCGGGATCTACGAGCAGTACTTC.

The gene calls are TRBV6-2 or TRBV6-3 and TRBJ1-5; D remains unclear. V was trimmed by 0 bases and J by 6 bases, leaving 9 bases between them. This CDR3 is 14 amino acids long. Germline V lookup: CDR1 MNHEY, CDR2 SVGEGT. DNA of the CDR3: TGTGCCAGCAGTTACTCGACCACGGGTCAGCCCCAGCATTTT. Amino acid sequence: CASSYSTTGQPQHF.

The table lists this clone with a count of one. V usage is TRBV11-2 and J usage is TRBJ2-3, with 7 bases that match TRBD1. The V gene's germline CDR1 is SGHAT and CDR2 FQNNGV. Losses at the gene ends were 5 bases for V and 4 bases for J; bases not matched to a gene: 9. CDR3 size: 15 residues. The CDR3 DNA reads as TGTGCCAGCAGCAGCCGGGACAGAAACCCAGATACGCAGTATTTT. Translating it yields CASSSRDRNPDTQYF.